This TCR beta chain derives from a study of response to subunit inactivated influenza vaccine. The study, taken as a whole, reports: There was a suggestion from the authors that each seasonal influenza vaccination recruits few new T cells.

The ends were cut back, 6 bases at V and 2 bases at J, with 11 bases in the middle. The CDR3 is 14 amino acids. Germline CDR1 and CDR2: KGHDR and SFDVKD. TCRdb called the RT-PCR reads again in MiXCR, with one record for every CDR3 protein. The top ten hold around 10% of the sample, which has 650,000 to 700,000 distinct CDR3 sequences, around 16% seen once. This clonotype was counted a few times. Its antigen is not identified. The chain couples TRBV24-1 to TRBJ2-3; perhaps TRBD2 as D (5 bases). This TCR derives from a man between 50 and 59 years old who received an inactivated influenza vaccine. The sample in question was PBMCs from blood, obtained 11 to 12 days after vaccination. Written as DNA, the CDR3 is TGTGCCACCAGTCGGCCGGGAATCACAGATACGCAGTATTTT. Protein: CATSRPGITDTQYF.